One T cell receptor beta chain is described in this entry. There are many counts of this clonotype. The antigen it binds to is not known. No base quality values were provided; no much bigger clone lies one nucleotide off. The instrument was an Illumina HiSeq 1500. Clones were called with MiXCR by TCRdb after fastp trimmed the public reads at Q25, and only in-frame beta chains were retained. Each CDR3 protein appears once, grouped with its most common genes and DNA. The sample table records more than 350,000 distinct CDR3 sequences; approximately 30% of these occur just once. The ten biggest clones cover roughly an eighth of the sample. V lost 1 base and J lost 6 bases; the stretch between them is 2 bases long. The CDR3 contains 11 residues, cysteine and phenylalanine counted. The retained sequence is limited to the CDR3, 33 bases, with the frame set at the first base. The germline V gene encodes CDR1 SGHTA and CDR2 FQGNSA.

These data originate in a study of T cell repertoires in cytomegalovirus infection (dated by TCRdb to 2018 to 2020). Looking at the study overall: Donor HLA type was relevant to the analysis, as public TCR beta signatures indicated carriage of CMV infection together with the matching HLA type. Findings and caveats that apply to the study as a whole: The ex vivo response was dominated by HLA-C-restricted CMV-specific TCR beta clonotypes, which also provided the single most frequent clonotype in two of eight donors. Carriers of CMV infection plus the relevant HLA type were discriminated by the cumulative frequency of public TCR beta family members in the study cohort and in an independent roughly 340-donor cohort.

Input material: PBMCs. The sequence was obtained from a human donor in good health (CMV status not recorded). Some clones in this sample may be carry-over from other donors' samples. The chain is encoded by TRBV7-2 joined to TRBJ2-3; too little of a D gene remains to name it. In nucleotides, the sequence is TGTGCCAGCAGCTTAGTGGATACGCAGTATTTT. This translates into CASSLVDTQYF.